These 12 T cell receptor beta chains share one sample of origin, sequenced in a study of Graves' ophthalmopathy and Graves' hyperthyroidism. CDR3 regions of TCR beta were amplified from RNA transcripts. The authors performed first-round RT-PCR with HTBI primers and then a second-round multiplex PCR. TCRdb processed the multiplex PCR reads anew with MiXCR; each CDR3 protein has one entry. In the table there are over 500,000 distinct CDR3 sequences, approximately 21% of which are singletons. Sequenced material: peripheral blood. The receptors shown here come from a woman aged 18-29 years with stable Graves' hyperthyroidism. Some clones in this sample may be carry-over from other donors' samples.

Many counts were recorded for this clonotype. The gene calls are TRBV6-1 and TRBJ2-2; D unresolved. CDR1 and CDR2 (germline): MNHNS, SASEGT. There are 16 residues in the CDR3. Trimming removed 5 bases from V and 0 bases from J, with 13 bases in between. DNA for the CDR3: TGTGCCAGCAGTACGCGGCAGGTTCCGAACACCGGGGAGCTGTTTTTT. It codes for CASSTRQVPNTGELFF.

This clonotype was recorded many times. CDR3 protein: CASSVEAENYGYTF. The CDR3 coding sequence is TGTGCCAGCAGCGTAGAGGCAGAGAATTATGGCTACACCTTC. The chain uses TRBV9 and TRBJ1-2, with unresolved D. This CDR3 is built from 14 residues. Germline CDR1 and CDR2: SGDLS and YYNGEE. V lost 0 bases and J lost 5, with 11 bases in between.

The chain is built from TRBV30 and TRBJ1-1, with D hard to call. V was pared by 4 bases and J by 4 bases, with 16 bases between. This CDR3 has 14 residues. CDR1 is GTSNPN and CDR2 is SVGIG in the germline V gene (reference sequence). The CDR3 loop is CAWISSLTATEAFF. The DNA for the CDR3 is TGTGCCTGGATATCTAGTTTGACCGCCACTGAAGCTTTCTTT.

This clonotype was found many times. The chain uses TRBV7-3 and TRBJ2-5; D gene ambiguous. V was cut by 2 bases and J by 5 bases, with 9 bases left in between. The CDR3 covers 13 residues. Per the germline V gene, CDR1 is SGHTA and CDR2 is FQGTGA. The CDR3 sequence: CASSLRRAETQYF. The CDR3 nucleotides read TGTGCCAGCAGCTTACGAAGGGCGGAGACCCAGTACTTC.

This clonotype was picked up many times. This chain links TRBV5-1 with TRBJ2-7; 13 bases match TRBD2. V was clipped by 0 bases and J by 6 bases; unmatched bases: 6. Germline CDR1 SGHRS, CDR2 YFSETQ. The CDR3 covers 16 residues. CDR3 in amino acids: CASSLAGLAGVSEQYF. DNA of the CDR3: TGCGCCAGCAGCTTGGCCGGACTAGCGGGAGTGAGCGAGCAGTACTTC.

CDR3 bases: TGTGCCAGCAGCGTAGTTTCTGGCTATGGCTACACCTTC. This encodes CASSVVSGYGYTF. The V call is TRBV9, the J call TRBJ1-2; D not certain. The CDR3 totals 13 residues. Germline V CDR1 and CDR2: SGDLS, YYNGEE. V lost 0 bases, J lost 4 bases, and 7 bases lay in between. The variable domain in full, with the rest retrieved from reference TRBV9 and TRBJ1-2, is DSGVTQTPKHLITATGQRVTLRCSPRSGDLSVYWYQQSLDQGLQFLIQYYNGEERAKGNILERFSAQQFPDLHSELNLSSLELGDSALYFCASSVVSGYGYTFGSGTRLTVV.

J is TRBJ1-5 and V is TRBV6-1; D might be TRBD1 (5 bases). V lost 3 bases and J lost 9, with 12 bases in between. Germline V gives CDR1 MNHNS, CDR2 SASEGT. There are 13 residues in the CDR3. This CDR3 reads CASSDGTSRPQHF. Written as DNA, the CDR3 is TGTGCCAGCAGTGACGGGACCTCTAGGCCCCAGCATTTT.

Ten or more counts support this clonotype. The chain combines TRBV28 with TRBJ2-7; D might be TRBD1 (5 bases). The CDR3 has 14 amino acids. The germline V and J ends were trimmed by 8 bases and 2 bases, with 16 bases remaining between them. Germline V gene lookup returns CDR1 MDHEN and CDR2 SYDVKM. The CDR3: CASGSRAAPYEQYF. The CDR3 region has the DNA TGTGCCAGCGGCTCCAGGGCGGCCCCCTACGAGCAGTACTTC.

This clonotype was found many times. CDR3 sequence reads: CASRNGGQGIGELFF. The DNA of the CDR3 is TGTGCCAGCAGAAACGGGGGACAGGGCATCGGGGAGCTGTTTTTT. The chain uses TRBV27 and TRBJ2-2; 9 nucleotides line up with TRBD1. Trimming removed 6 bases from V and 7 bases from J; junction bases left unmatched: 9. The V gene's germline CDR1 is MNHEY and CDR2 SMNVEV (reference sequence). The CDR3 is made up of 15 amino acids.

This clonotype came up many times. V usage is TRBV6-5 and J usage is TRBJ1-5; D remains ambiguous. CDR3 length: 14 amino acids. V gave up 2 bases and J gave up 2 bases, with 7 bases separating them. Per germline, CDR1 MNHEY and CDR2 SVGAGI. Here the CDR3 reads CASSYREGNQPQHF. The CDR3 nucleotides read TGTGCCAGCAGTTACAGGGAAGGCAATCAGCCCCAGCATTTT.

For this clonotype: Sequence at one end of the junction differs from germline and may be a read error. This chain connects TRBV6-1 to TRBJ2-5; D may correspond to TRBD1 or TRBD2 (5 bases each). Germline assignment: CDR1 MNHNS and CDR2 SASEGT. The CDR3 runs 13 residues. CDR3 sequence reads: CASSHGTSGTEYF. The CDR3 DNA is TGTGCCAGCAGCCACGGGACCTCGGGGACCGAGTACTTC.

This clonotype was recorded at least ten times. This chain uses TRBV6-5 with TRBJ1-1; unclear D gene. Trimming cost V 7 bases and J 11 bases, with 17 bases left between them. The germline V gene has CDR1 MNHEY and CDR2 SVGAGI. The CDR3 extends over 12 amino acids. CDR3 amino acids: CASTSMVSGAFF. The CDR3 DNA reads as TGTGCCAGCACCTCAATGGTGTCCGGGGCTTTCTTT.